What follows is one T cell receptor (beta chain) and its context. The sample comes from a study of cytomegalovirus exposure and HLA in healthy donors. V shed 3 bases and J shed 3 bases, with 11 bases lying between them. CDR1 MGHRA and CDR2 YSYEKL come from the germline V gene. The CDR3 runs 14 residues. Primers: 60 Vbeta forward and 13 Jbeta reverse. The method was immunoSEQ multiplex PCR; TCRdb's version includes in-frame clones alone and lacks a portion of them. The sample includes about 140,000 clones, 75% of them seen just once. This sequence was found in a man in his late teens or twenties in good health and CMV-seropositive. This rearrangement joins TRBV4-1 to TRBJ1-2; a possible D gene is TRBD1 (6 bases). Sequenced material: PBMCs. In DNA form, the CDR3 reads TGCGCCAGCAGCCATGTTGACAGGCACTATGGCTACACCTTC. It encodes CASSHVDRHYGYTF.